What follows are 22 T cell receptor beta chains derived from one specimen sequenced in a study of neurological immune-mediated disorders. TCRdb used MiXCR to reprocess the 5' RACE reads, holding one entry per CDR3 protein. This table has about 88,000 distinct CDR3 sequences, 3.5% appearing once. The sequencing input was PBMCs. The receptors shown here come from a woman aged 18-29 years with multiple sclerosis.

This clonotype was detected ten times or more. The chain has TRBV20-1 and TRBJ2-6; 7 bases are shared with TRBD1. This CDR3 contains 16 residues. The V gene's germline CDR1 is DFQATT and CDR2 SNEGSKA (reference sequence). V lost 1 base and J lost 4; bases outside the gene matches: 7. CDR3 DNA sequence: TGCAGTGCTAGAGGTCAGGGGGTGGAGGGGGCCAACGTCCTGACTTTC. Protein product: CSARGQGVEGANVLTF.

This clonotype was seen ten or more times. The chain links TRBV29-1 to TRBJ1-2, with D perhaps matching TRBD1 (5 bases). Germline V CDR1 and CDR2: SQVTM, ANQGSEA. V lost 7 bases to trimming and J lost 4 bases, with 16 bases between them. CDR3 length equals 13 residues. CDR3 bases: TGCAGCGCAAAAGGCGGGGCTTCCTATGGCTACACCTTC. This codes for CSAKGGASYGYTF.

Many counts were recorded for this clonotype. V is TRBV27 and J is TRBJ2-5, with D possibly matching TRBD2 (5 bases). Trimming removed 2 bases at V and 7 bases at J, with 11 bases between. CDR1 is MNHEY, CDR2 SMNVEV, per germline (reference sequence). The CDR3 extends over 13 amino acids. The CDR3 bases are TGTGCCAGCAGTTTACGGGGTCTGGGGACCCAGTACTTC. Translation gives CASSLRGLGTQYF.

This clonotype appeared many times. V usage is TRBV20-1 and J usage is TRBJ1-1; D unresolved. The germline V and J ends were trimmed by 1 base and 3 bases, with 15 bases remaining between them. Germline V gene data show CDR1 as DFQATT and CDR2 as SNEGSKA (reference sequence). CDR3 size: 15 residues. This CDR3 is CSARGLYKPDTEAFF. The CDR3 DNA follows: TGCAGTGCTAGAGGCCTCTACAAGCCCGACACTGAAGCTTTCTTT.

This clonotype came up many times. CDR3 nucleotides: TGTGCCAGCAGCCCAATGCCTGGAAACACCATATATTTT. Amino acids: CASSPMPGNTIYF. This chain connects TRBV5-8 to TRBJ1-3; D gene ambiguous. With 4 bases removed from V and 2 bases from J, the gap between germline ends came to 7 bases. Looked up from germline, CDR1 is SGHTS and CDR2 is YDEGEE. This CDR3 is built from 13 residues.

This clonotype was seen more than once but under ten times. The chain has TRBV20-1 and TRBJ2-7; D ambiguous. The V end was cut by 6 bases, the J end by 6 bases, with 12 bases between. CDR1 DFQATT and CDR2 SNEGSKA come from the germline V gene (reference sequence). This CDR3 spans 11 amino acids. CDR3 sequence (DNA): TGCAGTGCCCCCGACCGTGTCGAGCAGTACTTC. Encoded protein: CSAPDRVEQYF.

This clonotype has ten or more counts. This chain links TRBV7-8 with TRBJ1-3; D not certain. Trimming pared 3 bases from V and 0 bases from J, leaving 12 bases between. This CDR3 is built from 16 residues. Germline V gene lookup returns CDR1 SGHVS and CDR2 FQNEAQ. CDR3 region: CASSFLLAISGNTIYF. The CDR3 DNA reads TGTGCCAGCAGCTTTCTATTGGCGATCTCTGGAAACACCATATATTTT.

This clonotype was counted ten times or more. The CDR3 here is CASKSTANTEAFF. Here the CDR3 DNA reads TGTGCCAGCAAATCGACAGCGAACACTGAAGCTTTCTTT. This chain uses TRBV6-5 with TRBJ1-1; a weak D match, TRBD1 (5 bases). CDR3 size: 13 residues. V was clipped by 7 bases and J by 1 base, with 10 bases between them. Germline CDR1 is MNHEY and CDR2 is SVGAGI.

This clonotype was seen repeatedly, ten times or more. The V call is TRBV12-3 or TRBV12-4, the J call TRBJ2-1, with 7 nucleotides matching TRBD1. V was clipped by 3 bases and J by 3 bases; unmatched bases: 14. The CDR3 totals 18 residues. The CDR3 loop is CASSFSITPGQSYNEQFF. The CDR3 DNA follows: TGTGCCAGCAGTTTCTCCATAACCCCGGGACAGAGCTACAATGAGCAGTTCTTC.

This clonotype came up many times. The chain is built from TRBV28 and TRBJ2-7; no definite D call. Per the germline V gene, CDR1 is MDHEN and CDR2 is SYDVKM. This CDR3 has 10 amino acids. V lost 10 bases, J lost 2 bases, and 6 bases lay in between. The CDR3 is CATGPYEQYF. CDR3 DNA sequence: TGTGCCACCGGACCCTACGAGCAGTACTTC. Full variable domain (missing parts from reference TRBV28 and TRBJ2-7): DVKVTQSSRYLVKRTGEKVFLECVQDMDHENMFWYRQDPGLGLRLIYFSYDVKMKEKGDIPEGYSVSREKKERFSLILESASTNQTSMYLCATGPYEQYFGPGTRLTVT.

The chain has TRBV10-3 and TRBJ1-2; D remains ambiguous. With 5 bases removed from V and 0 bases from J, the gap between germline ends came to 13 bases. In germline, CDR1 is ENHRY, CDR2 SYGVKD. The CDR3 sequence is 15 residues long. This chain's CDR3 is CAISPTGGANYGYTF. In nucleotides, the CDR3 is TGTGCCATCAGTCCGACCGGCGGAGCTAACTATGGCTACACCTTC.

This clonotype was observed many times. The genes are TRBV5-1 and TRBJ2-5; 10 bases are shared with TRBD2. J lost 5 bases, V lost 4 bases, and 11 bases had no gene match. Germline V gene data show CDR1 as SGHRS and CDR2 as YFSETQ. This CDR3 is 16 amino acids long. CDR3 sequence reads: CASSGQQATSGETQYF. The CDR3 bases are TGCGCCAGCAGCGGCCAGCAGGCGACTAGCGGGGAGACCCAGTACTTC.

This clonotype has at least ten counts. The chain employs TRBV19 and TRBJ2-2; the D is unclear. Trimming removed 6 bases from V and 5 bases from J, with 10 bases in between. The CDR3 is 13 amino acids. In germline, CDR1 is LNHDA, CDR2 SQIVND (reference sequence). CDR3 sequence reads: CASSKQWTGELFF. CDR3 sequence (DNA): TGTGCCAGTAGCAAACAGTGGACCGGGGAGCTGTTTTTT.

This clonotype was detected ten times or more. This chain uses TRBV7-2 with TRBJ2-5; D gene uncertain. CDR1 and CDR2 from the germline V gene are SGHTA and FQGNSA. The CDR3 runs to 15 residues. Trimming cost V 4 bases and J 5 bases, with 17 bases left between them. The CDR3 here is CASSSQARSFETQYF. The CDR3, as DNA: TGTGCCAGCAGCTCCCAGGCCAGGAGCTTTGAGACCCAGTACTTC.

This clonotype was seen a handful of times. V usage is TRBV5-6 and J usage is TRBJ2-1, with D possibly matching TRBD2 (6 bases). Germline lookup yields CDR1 SGHDT and CDR2 YYEEEE. The CDR3 runs 15 residues. Deletions cut 3 bases from V and 2 bases from J, with 12 bases between. CDR3 in DNA: TGTGCCAGCAGCTCGACTAGTCTAGCCTACAATGAGCAGTTCTTC. Translation gives CASSSTSLAYNEQFF.

This clonotype was observed many times. The V call is TRBV28, the J call TRBJ2-1; 7 positions agree with TRBD1. V lost 5 bases, J lost 11 bases, and 12 bases stayed unmatched. This CDR3 has 14 residues. Germline CDR1 and CDR2: MDHEN and SYDVKM. CDR3 DNA: TGTGCCAGCAGTAAATACGGACAGGCCGGGAAGCAGTTCTTC. Its protein product is CASSKYGQAGKQFF.

This clonotype has a count of ten or more. This chain uses TRBV15 with TRBJ2-1, with a possible D match to TRBD2 (7 bases). The CDR3 has 16 amino acids. Deletions cut 0 bases from V and 7 bases from J, with 16 bases between. Germline V gene sequence: CDR1 LNHNV, CDR2 YYDKDF (reference sequence). Written as DNA, the CDR3 is TGTGCCACCAGCAGAGATCCACAGGGAGGGCGGAATGAGCAGTTCTTC. Amino acids: CATSRDPQGGRNEQFF. Based on the CDR3 plus reference TRBV15 and TRBJ2-1, the full variable domain is DAMVIQNPRYQVTQFGKPVTLSCSQTLNHNVMYWYQQKSSQAPKLLFHYYDKDFNNEADTPDNFQSRRPNTSFCFLDIRSPGLGDTAMYLCATSRDPQGGRNEQFFGPGTRLTVL.

This clonotype was seen at least ten times. This chain links TRBV5-5 with TRBJ2-2; D unclear. The CDR3 is 13 amino acids. The V gene lost 2 bases and the J gene lost 7 bases, with 9 bases spanning the gap. Germline CDR1 SGHKS, CDR2 YYEKEE (reference sequence). DNA for the CDR3: TGTGCCAGCAGCTTCGGTGTCAGCGGGGAGCTGTTTTTT. Translating gives CASSFGVSGELFF.

There are many counts of this clonotype. This CDR3 reads CSASLVEGTAAEKLFF. Written as DNA, the CDR3 is TGCAGTGCTAGTTTAGTGGAGGGGACAGCGGCTGAAAAACTGTTTTTT. The chain employs TRBV20-1 and TRBJ1-4; 7 bases line up with TRBD1. This CDR3 has 16 amino acids. Germline assignment: CDR1 DFQATT and CDR2 SNEGSKA (reference sequence). The V segment lost 3 bases and the J segment 7 bases; nucleotides outside the gene matches: 14.

This clonotype has ten or more counts. This chain uses TRBV5-4 with TRBJ2-1; D gene uncertain. This CDR3 contains 11 residues. V was pared by 4 bases and J by 6 bases, with 5 bases between. CDR1 is SGHNT, CDR2 YYREEE, per germline (reference sequence). The CDR3, as DNA: TGTGCCAGCAGCGCCCTCAATGAGCAGTTCTTC. This sequence encodes CASSALNEQFF.

This clonotype was seen ten or more times. This chain connects TRBV19 to TRBJ2-7; D is uncertain. Germline V CDR1 and CDR2: LNHDA, SQIVND (reference sequence). V was pared by 3 bases and J by 1 base, with 10 bases between. The CDR3 runs to 14 residues. CDR3 protein: CASSISRLSYEQYF. CDR3 DNA: TGTGCCAGTAGTATTAGCCGGCTATCCTACGAGCAGTACTTC.

This clonotype was picked up many times. The CDR3 loop reads CASSPPGQQETQYF. CDR3 DNA: TGCGCCAGCAGCCCGCCGGGACAACAAGAGACCCAGTACTTC. V usage is TRBV5-1 and J usage is TRBJ2-5; tentative D call: TRBD1 (6 bases). This CDR3 is built from 14 residues. The V gene lost 4 bases and the J gene lost 2 bases, with 12 bases spanning the gap. CDR1 and CDR2 from the germline V gene are SGHRS and YFSETQ.